This T cell receptor (beta chain) is from a study of identical twins. The table lists this clonotype with many counts. CDR3 length equals 14 residues. The germline V and J ends were trimmed by 0 bases and 9 bases, with 11 bases remaining between them. Germline assignment: CDR1 SGHVS and CDR2 FQNEAQ. TCRdb recomputed calls from the 5' RACE reads with MiXCR, one row per CDR3 protein. The sample carries around 670,000 distinct CDR3 sequences, less than 7% recorded once. V is TRBV7-8 and J is TRBJ2-2, with D unclear. The sequenced sample consisted of naive T cells sorted from blood. The TCR comes from a man in his late teens or twenties in good health. CDR3 region: CASSLALRSWELFF. CDR3 nucleotide sequence: TGTGCCAGCAGCTTAGCGCTCCGGAGCTGGGAGCTGTTTTTT.